Presented here are 10 T cell receptor beta chains from one specimen sequenced in a study of blood T cell repertoires in COVID-19. The assay was immunoSEQ multiplex PCR, and TCRdb's table has in-frame clones only and misses some. Here the sample spans roughly 150,000 clones, 80% to 90% being singletons. Input material: peripheral blood. The receptors stem from a man aged 55-75 years with acute or convalescent COVID-19.

The chain links TRBV6-5 to TRBJ1-3, with 7 bases lining up with TRBD1. Germline values: CDR1 MNHEY, CDR2 SVGAGI. The CDR3 is 15 residues long. The V gene end was trimmed by 6 bases and the J gene end by 4 bases; junction bases not matched to a gene: 9. The CDR3 bases are TGTGCCAGCAGCCGCCCCACAGGGGCGGGAAACACCATATATTTT. Translated: CASSRPTGAGNTIYF.

The chain uses TRBV27 and TRBJ1-1; the D gene is possibly TRBD1 (6 bases). Germline CDR1 reads MNHEY; CDR2 reads SMNVEV (reference sequence). The V gene lost 0 bases and the J gene lost 8 bases, with 10 bases spanning the gap. CDR3 size: 13 residues. The CDR3 nucleotides read TGTGCCAGCAGTTTATCGTACACAGGGGAAGCTTTCTTT. This codes for CASSLSYTGEAFF.

The chain combines TRBV6-5 with TRBJ1-2, with a weak D call TRBD1 (6 bases). The CDR3 is 14 residues long. Trimming stripped 2 bases from V and 2 bases from J, with 9 bases between. Germline V gives CDR1 MNHEY, CDR2 SVGAGI. CDR3 residues: CASSYRDKNYGYTF. DNA for the CDR3: TGTGCCAGCAGTTACAGGGACAAGAACTATGGCTACACCTTC.

This clone was recorded a few times. The chain has TRBV4-2 and TRBJ2-7; 10 nucleotides align to TRBD2. Germline V lookup: CDR1 LGHNA, CDR2 YNFKEQ. CDR3 length equals 16 residues. V shed 0 bases, J shed 2 bases, and the junction held 4 bases outside the gene matches. The CDR3 sequence is CASSQDRAGGPYEQYF. The CDR3 DNA is TGTGCCAGCAGCCAAGACAGAGCGGGGGGGCCCTACGAGCAGTACTTC.

The V and J genes are TRBV6-2 or TRBV6-3 and TRBJ2-1; tentative D call: TRBD2 (6 bases). The CDR3 is 14 amino acids. Germline lookup yields CDR1 MNHEY and CDR2 SVGEGT. Between the trimmed V and J ends, which lost 5 bases and 4 bases, there was a span of 12 bases. The CDR3 region has the DNA TGTGCCAGCAGTCGTCCCGGGGGATACAATGAGCAGTTCTTC. Translated, it gives CASSRPGGYNEQFF.

This chain uses TRBV5-1 with TRBJ1-2; weak D call: TRBD1 (6 bases). The CDR3 contains 13 residues. Trimming cost V 7 bases and J 13 bases, with 23 bases left between them. CDR1 SGHRS and CDR2 YFSETQ come from the germline V gene. The chain's CDR3 is CASSHGQGPILTF. The CDR3 region has the DNA TGCGCCAGCTCCCACGGGCAGGGGCCGATTCTCACCTTC.

The V call is TRBV14, the J call TRBJ2-2, with TRBD1 as a possible D gene (7 bases). CDR1 and CDR2 (germline): SGHDN, FVKESK. This CDR3 is 15 amino acids long. V lost 2 bases, J lost 5 bases, and 12 bases lay in between. Here the CDR3 DNA reads TGTGCCAGCAGCCAACTACAGGGGAGGACCGGGGAGCTGTTTTTT. This translates into CASSQLQGRTGELFF.

Details on this clone: Other nucleotide sequences in the sample specify the same CDR3. The chain employs TRBV5-1 and TRBJ1-5; 7 bases agree with TRBD1. Germline loops: CDR1 SGHRS, CDR2 YFSETQ. J gave up 1 base and V 0 bases, and 1 base lay outside the gene matches. This CDR3 has 15 amino acids. The CDR3 nucleotides are TGCGCCAGCAGCTTGGAGGGGGCAAGCAATCAGCCCCAGCATTTT. It translates to CASSLEGASNQPQHF. The full variable domain, with the rest looked up from reference TRBV5-1 and TRBJ1-5, is KAGVTQTPRYLIKTRGQQVTLSCSPISGHRSVSWYQQTPGQGLQFLFEYFSETQRNKGNFPGRFSGRQFSNSRSEMNVSTLELGDSALYLCASSLEGASNQPQHFGDGTRLSIL.

The chain is built from TRBV5-4 and TRBJ1-1, with D maybe TRBD1 (6 bases). Trimming removed 4 bases at V and 2 bases at J, with 12 bases between. Germline CDR1 is SGHNT and CDR2 is YYREEE (reference sequence). CDR3 length: 14 residues. Written as DNA, the CDR3 is TGTGCCAGCAGCCCCGGGACATCCAACACTGAAGCTTTCTTT. It codes for CASSPGTSNTEAFF. Full variable domain (outside the CDR3, taken from reference TRBV5-4 and TRBJ1-1): ETGVTQSPTHLIKTRGQQVTLRCSSQSGHNTVSWYQQALGQGPQFIFQYYREEENGRGNFPPRFSGLQFPNYSSELNVNALELDDSALYLCASSPGTSNTEAFFGQGTRLTVV.

This clone was seen only once. The rearrangement uses TRBV21-1 and TRBJ1-1. TRBV21-1 is flagged as a pseudogene. The CDR3 sequence is 12 residues long. CDR3 residues: CASSKAPPEAFF. CDR3 coding DNA: TGTGCCAGCAGCAAAGCCCCTCCCGAAGCTTTCTTT.